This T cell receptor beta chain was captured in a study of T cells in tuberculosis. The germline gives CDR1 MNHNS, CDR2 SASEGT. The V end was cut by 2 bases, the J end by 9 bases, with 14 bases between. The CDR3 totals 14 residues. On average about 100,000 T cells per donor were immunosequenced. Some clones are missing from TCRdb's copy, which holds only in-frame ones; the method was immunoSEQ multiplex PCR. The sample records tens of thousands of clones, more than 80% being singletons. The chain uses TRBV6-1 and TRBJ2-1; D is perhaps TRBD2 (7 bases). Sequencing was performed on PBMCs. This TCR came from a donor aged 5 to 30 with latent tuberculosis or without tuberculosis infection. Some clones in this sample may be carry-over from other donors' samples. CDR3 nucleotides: TGTGCCAGCAGTGAAATCCCAGGGGAGGGTGAGCAGTTCTTC. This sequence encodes CASSEIPGEGEQFF.